This T cell receptor beta chain was sequenced during a study of T cell responses to AZD1222 COVID-19 vaccine (dated by TCRdb to about 2021). At the level of the whole study: TCR sequencing covered roughly 230 trial participants: 200 to 210 given two doses of AZD1222 and 26 given two doses of MenACWY control vaccine. Trial participants were enrolled by age into subgroups of 18-55, 56-69 and 70-plus years, and roughly 150, 30 and 60 TCR-sequenced participants, respectively, were included in these subgroups. The paper as a whole reports these results and caveats: Reportedly, almost half of the unique spike-specific TCRs recognized epitopes lying outside the regions that are mutated in the B.1.351 and B.1.1.7 variants. Participants were mostly white British, with more females than males. The authors suggested clonal diversity may have been underestimated. The 56-69-year group was small, and its depth increase did not reach significance, likely because of low power. Because no day 14 peak-response samples were available, repertoires were characterized only after the peak T cell response. Vaccine-associated CD4 TCRs spanned the whole spike protein, with dominant responses in regions 160-218 and 743-854. A significant rise in spike-specific TCR breadth and depth was observed after two AZD1222 doses relative to day 0 and relative to MenACWY recipients. Conclusions about previously exposed vaccinees were limited because only six AZD1222 recipients were SARS-CoV-2 seropositive at baseline.

The time point label on this specimen signifies: about 28 days (+/-7) after the second vaccine dose. Because spike-specific TCR depth and breadth did not differ between the two schedules, AZD1222 recipients who got a second dose at roughly 4 weeks were pooled with those who got a second dose at roughly 12 weeks. Vaccinee samples were obtained from the UK trials COV001 and COV002, which included a single-blind randomized controlled phase 2/3 trial of AZD1222 (ChAdOx1 nCoV-19) in healthy adults. For TCRbeta chain sequencing, PBMC samples from trial participants were taken at day 0 and at day 28 after the second dose. The CDR3 regions of human TCRbeta chains were analyzed by immunosequencing. The study's processing was this. TCRs in the repertoires were compared against a reference library of SARS-CoV-2-specific TCRs that had been generated with the MIRA antigen-specificity platform. Breadth was defined as the fraction of unique TCRs that were SARS-CoV-2-associated, and depth was defined as the fraction of total T cells that were SARS-CoV-2-associated. Using the MIRA data, each spike-specific TCR was assigned both to the spike region to which the TCR was reactive and to a CD4 or CD8 class. Log10-transformed breadth and depth values were compared by one-way ANOVA with Sidak's multiple comparisons tests. Imported from immuneACCESS, the table was reduced by TCRdb to in-frame sequences with V and J called. These copies leave out some clones; in studies compared against another copy, an unresolved V gene accounts for under half, and the cause of the remainder is not known. V and J calls and clone size are those listed in that table; D and trimming were worked out from the DNA. Within this sample are 150,000 to 200,000 clones, with less than 95% of them counted one time only. The top ten clonotypes cover 5% to 6.5% of the sample.

Comments on this clone: No cognate antigen has been identified for it. No much larger clone exists at a distance of one base, and base qualities are not known.

The CDR3 covers 16 residues, taking in both the cysteine and the phenylalanine. Only CDR3 DNA remains: 48 bases, in frame from the first base. In the germline V gene, CDR1 corresponds to MDHEN and CDR2 to SYDVKM. V is shortened by 6 bases, J by 2 bases, and the region joining them spans 19 bases. This specimen was peripheral blood, taken 28 days after the second AZD1222 dose. The receptor chain draws on TRBV28 and TRBJ1-2; the D region possibly corresponds to TRBD1 (6 bases align). The source of this sequence is an adult who received the AZD1222 COVID-19 vaccine. The nucleotide sequence is given as TGTGCCAGCAGCACCAGTGGCAGGGGACAAAACTATGGCTACACCTTC. The encoded protein is CASSTSGRGQNYGYTF.